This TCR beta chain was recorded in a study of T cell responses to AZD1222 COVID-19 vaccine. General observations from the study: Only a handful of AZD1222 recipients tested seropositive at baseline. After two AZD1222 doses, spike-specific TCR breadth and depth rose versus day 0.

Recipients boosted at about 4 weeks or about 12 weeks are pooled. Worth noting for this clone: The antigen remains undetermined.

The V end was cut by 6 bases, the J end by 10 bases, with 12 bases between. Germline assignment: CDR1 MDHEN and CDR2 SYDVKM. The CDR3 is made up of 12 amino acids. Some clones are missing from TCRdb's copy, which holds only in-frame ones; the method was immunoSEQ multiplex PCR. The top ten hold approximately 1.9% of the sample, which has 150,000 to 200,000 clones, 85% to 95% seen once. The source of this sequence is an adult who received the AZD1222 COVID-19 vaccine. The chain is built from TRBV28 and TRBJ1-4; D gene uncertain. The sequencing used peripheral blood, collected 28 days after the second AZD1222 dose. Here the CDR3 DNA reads TGTGCCAGCAGCTTTACGGGTGGAAAACTGTTTTTT. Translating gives CASSFTGGKLFF.